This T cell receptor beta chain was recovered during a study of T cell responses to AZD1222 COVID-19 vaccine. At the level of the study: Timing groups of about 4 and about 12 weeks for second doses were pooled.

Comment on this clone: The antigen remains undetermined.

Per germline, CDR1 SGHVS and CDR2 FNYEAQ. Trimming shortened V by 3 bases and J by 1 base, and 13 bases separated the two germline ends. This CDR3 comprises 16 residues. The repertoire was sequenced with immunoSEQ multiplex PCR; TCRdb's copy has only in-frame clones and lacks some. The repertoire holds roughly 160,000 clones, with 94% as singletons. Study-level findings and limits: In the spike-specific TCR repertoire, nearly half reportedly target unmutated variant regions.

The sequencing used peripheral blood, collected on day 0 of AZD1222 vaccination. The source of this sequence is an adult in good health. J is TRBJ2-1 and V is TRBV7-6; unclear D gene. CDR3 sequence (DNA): TGTGCCAGCAGCTTTCCTGCGGAAGCTTCCTACAATGAGCAGTTCTTC. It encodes CASSFPAEASYNEQFF.